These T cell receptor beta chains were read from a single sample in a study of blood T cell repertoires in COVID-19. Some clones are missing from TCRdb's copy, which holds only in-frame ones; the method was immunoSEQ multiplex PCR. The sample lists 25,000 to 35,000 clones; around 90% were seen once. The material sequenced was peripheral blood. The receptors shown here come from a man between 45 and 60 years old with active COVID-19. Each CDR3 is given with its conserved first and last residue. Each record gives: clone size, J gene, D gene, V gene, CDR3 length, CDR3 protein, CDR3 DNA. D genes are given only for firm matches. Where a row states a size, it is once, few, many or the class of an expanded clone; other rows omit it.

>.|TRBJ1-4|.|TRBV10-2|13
CASAPSGGEKLFF
TGCGCCAGCGCCCCTTCGGGGGGTGAAAAACTGTTTTTT
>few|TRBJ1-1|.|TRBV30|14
CAWARGNVIAEAFF
TGTGCCTGGGCGAGAGGGAATGTGATCGCTGAAGCTTTCTTT
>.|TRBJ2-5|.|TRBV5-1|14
CASSLEGRGETQYF
TGCGCCAGCAGCTTGGAAGGCAGGGGTGAGACCCAGTACTTC
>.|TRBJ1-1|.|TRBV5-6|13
CASSLGEIGEAFF
TGTGCCAGCAGCTTGGGGGAGATAGGTGAAGCTTTCTTT
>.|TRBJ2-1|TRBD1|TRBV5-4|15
CASSPRQGAYNEQFF
TGTGCCAGCAGCCCCAGACAGGGGGCCTACAATGAGCAGTTCTTC
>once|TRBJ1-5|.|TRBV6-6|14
CASSYNSGNQPQHF
TGTGCCAGCAGTTATAATTCCGGCAATCAGCCCCAGCATTTT
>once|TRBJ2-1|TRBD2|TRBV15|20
CATSREGGLAGESSYNEQFF
TGTGCCACCAGCAGAGAGGGAGGGCTAGCGGGAGAAAGCTCCTACAATGAGCAGTTCTTC
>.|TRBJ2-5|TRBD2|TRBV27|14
CASSLESGRETQYF
TGTGCCAGCAGTTTAGAGAGCGGGAGGGAGACCCAGTACTTC
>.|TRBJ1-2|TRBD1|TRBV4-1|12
CASSFDRDGYTF
TGCGCCAGCAGCTTCGACAGGGATGGCTACACCTTC
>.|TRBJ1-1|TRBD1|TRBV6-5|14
CASSRGQGVSEAFF
TGTGCCAGCAGCCGAGGACAGGGGGTGTCTGAAGCTTTCTTT
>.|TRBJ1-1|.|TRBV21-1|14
CASSKCWGGTEAFF
TGTGCCAGCAGCAAATGTTGGGGGGGCACTGAAGCTTTCTTT
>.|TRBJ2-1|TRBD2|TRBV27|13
CASSSTPGGGEFF
TGTGCCAGCAGTAGCACGCCGGGAGGGGGGGAGTTCTTC
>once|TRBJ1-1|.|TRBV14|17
CASSQMLGRAMNTEAFF
TGTGCCAGCAGCCAAATGCTGGGGAGAGCGATGAACACTGAAGCTTTCTTT
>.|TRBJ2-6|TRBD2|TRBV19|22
CASISTSALRQRDYSGANVLTF
TGTGCCAGTATTAGCACCTCAGCATTGCGACAGCGGGACTACTCTGGGGCCAACGTCCTGACTTTC
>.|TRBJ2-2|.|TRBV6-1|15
CASSESQGWTGELFF
TGTGCCAGCAGTGAAAGTCAGGGCTGGACCGGGGAGCTGTTTTTT
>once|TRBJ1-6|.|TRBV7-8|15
CASSTDSGDNSPLHF
TGTGCCAGCAGCACCGACTCCGGCGATAATTCACCCCTCCACTTT
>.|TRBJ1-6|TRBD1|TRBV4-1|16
CASSQTRGTAVSPLHF
TGCGCCAGCAGCCAAACCCGTGGGACAGCTGTTTCACCCCTCCACTTT
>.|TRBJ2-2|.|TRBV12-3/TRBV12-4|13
CASSLQNTGELFF
TGTGCCAGCAGTTTACAGAACACCGGGGAGCTGTTTTTT
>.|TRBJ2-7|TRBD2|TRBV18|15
CASSPLAGSSYEQYF
TGTGCCAGCTCACCACTAGCGGGGAGCTCCTACGAGCAGTACTTC
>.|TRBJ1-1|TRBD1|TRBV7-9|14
CASSDSGEGAWAFF
TGTGCCAGCAGCGACTCGGGAGAGGGGGCGTGGGCTTTCTTT
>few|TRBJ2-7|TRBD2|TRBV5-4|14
CASSLAGGGYEQYF
TGTGCCAGCAGCTTGGCGGGCGGGGGCTACGAGCAGTACTTC
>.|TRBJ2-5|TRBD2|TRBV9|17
CASSVGLAGRGLATQYF
TGTGCCAGCAGCGTAGGTCTAGCGGGACGGGGGTTGGCGACCCAGTACTTC
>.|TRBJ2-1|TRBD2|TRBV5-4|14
CASSQPGLEYEQFF
TGTGCCAGCAGCCAGCCGGGACTAGAATATGAGCAGTTCTTC
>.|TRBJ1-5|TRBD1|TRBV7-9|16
CASSRGDRDRNQPQHF
TGTGCCAGCAGCCGTGGGGACAGGGATCGCAATCAGCCCCAGCATTTT
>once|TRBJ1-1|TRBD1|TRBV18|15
CASSPLQGANAEAFF
TGTGCCAGCTCACCACTACAGGGGGCGAACGCTGAAGCTTTCTTT
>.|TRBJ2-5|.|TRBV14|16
CASSQQPGQGGETQYF
TGTGCCAGCAGCCAACAACCGGGACAAGGGGGAGAGACCCAGTACTTC
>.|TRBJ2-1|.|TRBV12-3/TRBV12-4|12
CASRRTDNEQFF
TGTGCCAGCAGGCGGACAGACAATGAGCAGTTCTTC
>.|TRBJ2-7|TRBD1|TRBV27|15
CASAPGTGTSYEQYF
TGTGCCAGCGCCCCCGGGACAGGCACCTCCTACGAGCAGTACTTC